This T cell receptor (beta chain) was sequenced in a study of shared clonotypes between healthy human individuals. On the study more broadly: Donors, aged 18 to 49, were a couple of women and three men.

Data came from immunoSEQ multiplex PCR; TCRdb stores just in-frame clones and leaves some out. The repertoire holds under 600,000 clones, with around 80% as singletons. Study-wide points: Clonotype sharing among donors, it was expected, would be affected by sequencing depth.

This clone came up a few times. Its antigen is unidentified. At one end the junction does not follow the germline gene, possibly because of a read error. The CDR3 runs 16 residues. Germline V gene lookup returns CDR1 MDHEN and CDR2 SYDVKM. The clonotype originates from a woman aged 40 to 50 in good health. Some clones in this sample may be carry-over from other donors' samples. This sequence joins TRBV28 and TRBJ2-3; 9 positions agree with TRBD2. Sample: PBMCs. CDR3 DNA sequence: TGTGCCGGCAGTAAGGGACTAGCTGTTAGCACAGATACGCAGTATTTT. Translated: CAGSKGLAVSTDTQYF.